Listed below are T cell receptor beta chains from one sample, sequenced in a study of shared clonotypes between healthy human individuals. Here immunoSEQ multiplex PCR was the method, and the copy in TCRdb shows in-frame clones only, minus some. The table records about 1.1 million clones, about 80% of them present only once. Sequencing was carried out using memory CD4+ T cells from PBMCs. The receptors were sampled from a man between 18 and 29 years old in good health. Some clones in this sample may be carry-over from other donors' samples. Both conserved end residues are part of each CDR3. The D gene is left open where the match is weak. Clone size is not always given. Where it is, it says once, few, many or a class for expanded clones.

clone size: .; V gene: TRBV6-1; CDR3 length: 14; D gene: .; J gene: TRBJ2-1; CDR3 protein: CASSEASWGNEQFF; CDR3 DNA: TGTGCCAGCAGTGAAGCGAGTTGGGGCAATGAGCAGTTCTTC
clone size: .; V gene: TRBV4-3; CDR3 length: 15; D gene: TRBD1; J gene: TRBJ2-2; CDR3 protein: CASSQRDRNTGELFF; CDR3 DNA: TGCGCCAGCAGCCAGAGGGACAGGAACACCGGGGAGCTGTTTTTT
clone size: few; V gene: TRBV27; CDR3 length: 13; D gene: .; J gene: TRBJ1-2; CDR3 protein: CASSYRANYGYTF; CDR3 DNA: TGTGCCAGCAGCTACAGAGCCAACTATGGCTACACCTTC
clone size: .; V gene: TRBV27; CDR3 length: 13; D gene: .; J gene: TRBJ1-2; CDR3 protein: CASSETWGYGYTF; CDR3 DNA: TGTGCCAGCAGCGAAACATGGGGCTATGGCTACACCTTC
clone size: few; V gene: TRBV4-1; CDR3 length: 16; D gene: .; J gene: TRBJ1-4; CDR3 protein: CASSPNQGGFHEKLFF; CDR3 DNA: TGCGCCAGCAGCCCAAACCAGGGAGGTTTCCATGAAAAACTGTTTTTT
clone size: .; V gene: TRBV7-9; CDR3 length: 17; D gene: TRBD1; J gene: TRBJ1-3; CDR3 protein: CTNGATPGGRGGNTIYF; CDR3 DNA: TGTACCAACGGGGCCACACCAGGGGGCCGAGGTGGAAACACCATATATTTT
clone size: .; V gene: TRBV6-5; CDR3 length: 14; D gene: .; J gene: TRBJ1-1; CDR3 protein: CASSWLRGPTEAFF; CDR3 DNA: TGTGCCAGCAGTTGGTTGCGGGGACCCACTGAAGCTTTCTTT
clone size: .; V gene: TRBV18; CDR3 length: 11; D gene: .; J gene: TRBJ2-5; CDR3 protein: CASSTQETQYF; CDR3 DNA: TGTGCCAGCTCAACGCAAGAGACCCAGTACTTC
clone size: .; V gene: TRBV5-1; CDR3 length: 12; D gene: .; J gene: TRBJ2-5; CDR3 protein: CASSFPEETQYF; CDR3 DNA: TGCGCCAGCAGCTTTCCTGAAGAGACCCAGTACTTC
clone size: .; V gene: TRBV28; CDR3 length: 16; D gene: .; J gene: TRBJ1-4; CDR3 protein: CASQNRGFPTNEKLFF; CDR3 DNA: TGTGCCAGCCAGAATAGGGGGTTTCCAACTAATGAAAAACTGTTTTTT
clone size: .; V gene: TRBV27; CDR3 length: 15; D gene: TRBD2; J gene: TRBJ2-2; CDR3 protein: CASSLGGGNTGELFF; CDR3 DNA: TGTGCCAGCAGTTTGGGCGGGGGGAACACCGGGGAGCTGTTTTTT
clone size: .; V gene: TRBV28; CDR3 length: 13; D gene: .; J gene: TRBJ1-3; CDR3 protein: CASSLSAGWTIYF; CDR3 DNA: TGTGCCAGCAGTTTATCCGCAGGATGGACCATATATTTT
clone size: few; V gene: TRBV9; CDR3 length: 16; D gene: .; J gene: TRBJ2-3; CDR3 protein: CASSVDSGTSTDTQYF; CDR3 DNA: TGTGCCAGCAGCGTCGATAGCGGAACTAGCACAGATACGCAGTATTTT
clone size: .; V gene: TRBV2; CDR3 length: 15; D gene: TRBD2; J gene: TRBJ2-2; CDR3 protein: CASRGGAANTGELFF; CDR3 DNA: TGTGCCAGCAGGGGAGGGGCAGCGAACACCGGGGAGCTGTTTTTT
clone size: .; V gene: TRBV28; CDR3 length: 15; D gene: TRBD2; J gene: TRBJ2-2; CDR3 protein: CASGGSGSVTGELFF; CDR3 DNA: TGTGCCAGCGGGGGTAGCGGGAGTGTCACCGGGGAGCTGTTTTTT
clone size: .; V gene: TRBV7-2; CDR3 length: 15; D gene: .; J gene: TRBJ2-7; CDR3 protein: CASSLAIQGSYEQYF; CDR3 DNA: TGTGCCAGCAGCTTAGCGATCCAGGGCTCCTACGAGCAGTACTTC
clone size: .; V gene: TRBV7-2; CDR3 length: 14; D gene: .; J gene: TRBJ1-3; CDR3 protein: CASSFGGDANTIYF; CDR3 DNA: TGTGCCAGCAGCTTTGGGGGTGATGCGAACACCATATATTTT